Listed below are T cell receptor beta chains from one sample, sequenced in a study of T cells in Graves' hyperthyroidism and ophthalmopathy. TCRdb processed the multiplex PCR reads anew with MiXCR; each CDR3 protein has one entry. This sample has 600,000 to 750,000 distinct CDR3 sequences, with 17% found just once. The sequenced sample consisted of blood. The receptor set was obtained from a man aged 50 to 60 with Graves' hyperthyroidism. Each CDR3 is given with its conserved first and last residue. A D gene is named only where the DNA matches it firmly. Rows may omit the clone size; those that give it use once, few, many or a size class.

>TRBJ1-2|TRBV6-1|once|.
TGTGCCAGCAGTGATCGACTACAACTCCTCCACACCTTC
CASSDRLQLLHTF
>TRBJ2-1|TRBV7-2|.|TRBD2
TGTGCCAGCAGCTTAGGACTAGCTAAGTACAATGAGCAGTTCTTC
CASSLGLAKYNEQFF
>TRBJ2-7|TRBV27|.|.
TGTGCCAGCAGTTCCGAGATTAACTACGAGCAGTACTTC
CASSSEINYEQYF
>TRBJ2-2|TRBV27|many|.
TGTGCCAGCCTAGGGGAAAACACCGGGGAGCTGTTTTTT
CASLGENTGELFF
>TRBJ2-7|TRBV18|few|.
TGTGCCAGCTCACCACCGGCACGGGGCTACGAGCAGTACTTC
CASSPPARGYEQYF
>TRBJ2-1|TRBV20-1|.|TRBD2
TGCAGGGGCTTGGGCTTAGCGGGCCCATACAATGAGCAGTTCTTC
CRGLGLAGPYNEQFF
>TRBJ1-2|TRBV12-3/TRBV12-4|few|.
TGTGCCAGCAGTTCTCCACCCCTCTATGGCTACACCTTC
CASSSPPLYGYTF
>TRBJ2-1|TRBV10-2|.|TRBD2
TGCGCCAGCATCCGAGCGGGAGTAGTAAATGAGCAGTTCTTC
CASIRAGVVNEQFF
>TRBJ1-6|TRBV12-3/TRBV12-4|many|TRBD1
TGTGCCAGCAGTTTGTCCGGGACAGCGGTCCATAATTCACCCCTCCACTTT
CASSLSGTAVHNSPLHF
>TRBJ2-2|TRBV5-1|many|TRBD1
TGCGCCAGCAGCCTAGGACAGGGGGCGAACACCGGGGAGCTGTTTTTT
CASSLGQGANTGELFF
>TRBJ1-2|TRBV29-1|few|TRBD1
TGCAGCGTTGAGATGGCTGGGACAGGGGGCTTGAGAAGCTATGGCTACACCTTC
CSVEMAGTGGLRSYGYTF
>TRBJ1-4|TRBV4-3|few|.
TGCGCCAGCAGCCAAGATGTTTGGGCAGGGCATAGGGAAAAACTGTTTTTT
CASSQDVWAGHREKLFF
>TRBJ1-6|TRBV3-1|many|.
TGTGCCAGCAGCCAGGGGCGGAATTCACCCCTCCACTTT
CASSQGRNSPLHF
>TRBJ1-2|TRBV10-3|many|TRBD1
TGTGCCATCTCCCGCCGGGACAGGGAGGATGGCTACACCTTC
CAISRRDREDGYTF
>TRBJ1-1|TRBV29-1|.|.
TGCAGCGTTGATGGCGGGGACACTGAAGCTTTCTTT
CSVDGGDTEAFF
>TRBJ2-1|TRBV7-3|few|.
TGTGCCAGCAGCCCAGGCAGGCCAACGGATGAGCAGTTCTTC
CASSPGRPTDEQFF
>TRBJ2-7|TRBV30|many|.
TGTGCCTGGACTTTAGGGGGAGGAACCTACGAGCAGTACTTC
CAWTLGGGTYEQYF
>TRBJ2-1|TRBV28|many|TRBD2
TGTGCCAGCAGTCCGGGGACTAGCGCGTCCTACAATGAGCAGTTCTTC
CASSPGTSASYNEQFF
>TRBJ2-7|TRBV12-3/TRBV12-4|many|TRBD2
TGTGCCAGCAGTTCCCGGACTAGCGGCCACTACGAGCAGTACTTC
CASSSRTSGHYEQYF
>TRBJ1-6|TRBV5-6|once|TRBD1
TGTGCCAGCAGCTTGGCTCTTTCGACAGGGGATTCACCCCTCCACTTT
CASSLALSTGDSPLHF
>TRBJ2-7|TRBV5-1|.|TRBD1
TGCGCCAGCAGCTTATCCCCTAGGACAGGGTACTACGAGCAGTACTTC
CASSLSPRTGYYEQYF
>TRBJ1-6|TRBV9|few|.
TGTGCCAGCAGCGTAGAATCCTCCTGGGGGTCACCCCTCCACTTT
CASSVESSWGSPLHF
>TRBJ2-1|TRBV7-8|many|.
TGTGCCAGCCCTCCCCAAGGAACAGGGCCCTACAATGAGCAGTTCTTC
CASPPQGTGPYNEQFF
>TRBJ1-2|TRBV13|.|.
TGTGCCAGCATCGCGTCCTGGCAGCAGGGCAACTATGGCTACACCTTC
CASIASWQQGNYGYTF
>TRBJ2-1|TRBV6-1|few|TRBD2
TGTGCCAGCAGTTATCGGGCTAGCGGTTACAATGAGCAGTTCTTC
CASSYRASGYNEQFF
>TRBJ1-1|TRBV10-1|few|.
TGCGCCAGCAGTAAAGGGACGGGGATGAACACTGAAGCTTTCTTT
CASSKGTGMNTEAFF
>TRBJ1-2|TRBV29-1|few|.
TGCAGCGTTCCCAATGAGAAGGGATCAAGCTATGGCTACACCTTC
CSVPNEKGSSYGYTF
>TRBJ1-1|TRBV7-9|.|.
TGTGCCAGCGCTTCTACCCAGGGGCACACTGAAGCTTTCTTT
CASASTQGHTEAFF
>TRBJ2-3|TRBV12-3/TRBV12-4|many|TRBD2
TGTGCCAGCAGTCCCATTAGGTGGGAAGCGGGAGGAGGGGATACGCAGTATTTT
CASSPIRWEAGGGDTQYF
>TRBJ2-1|TRBV12-3/TRBV12-4|many|TRBD2
TGTGCCAGCAGTCAAGGGACTATGACTGAGCAGTTCTTC
CASSQGTMTEQFF
>TRBJ1-2|TRBV7-9|.|TRBD1
TGTGCCAGCAGCTTAGCGGGACAGGCCTTTAACTATGGCTACACCTTC
CASSLAGQAFNYGYTF
>TRBJ1-2|TRBV7-2|.|.
TGTGCCAGCAGCTTAGGATCAGGTCTCGAGGGCTACACCTTC
CASSLGSGLEGYTF
>TRBJ2-1|TRBV11-2|many|.
TGTGCCAGCAGCCCAAGGGCGGGCCACGGGGTTACAAATGAGCAGTTCTTC
CASSPRAGHGVTNEQFF
>TRBJ2-7|TRBV19|many|TRBD1
TGTGCCAGTAGTGCCGGGACAGGGGTAAATTCCTACGAGCAGTACTTC
CASSAGTGVNSYEQYF
>TRBJ2-6|TRBV6-1|.|.
TGTGCCAGCGAGGTGGCTGGGGCCAACGTCCTGACTTTC
CASEVAGANVLTF
>TRBJ1-2|TRBV28|.|.
TGTGCCAGCAGTCCCAGCCCCTATGGCTACACCTTC
CASSPSPYGYTF
>TRBJ2-3|TRBV2|few|TRBD1
TGTGCCAGCACCGGGACAGCTGCTAGCACAGATACGCAGTATTTT
CASTGTAASTDTQYF
>TRBJ2-4|TRBV10-2|.|TRBD2
TGCGCCAGCAGCTGGACTAGCGGACGCCGGTCGGGGACTTCCAAAAACATTCAGTACTTC
CASSWTSGRRSGTSKNIQYF
>TRBJ2-7|TRBV27|.|.
TGTGCCAGCAGTTCAACGACACGGAACCCCTACGAGCAGTACTTC
CASSSTTRNPYEQYF
>TRBJ1-4|TRBV30|many|.
TGTGCCTGGAGTCCCCGGGACCGCATTAATGAAAAACTGTTTTTT
CAWSPRDRINEKLFF
>TRBJ2-7|TRBV12-3/TRBV12-4|many|.
TGTGCCAGCACCCACGCCCCACAGGGCATCGGCGAGCAGTACTTC
CASTHAPQGIGEQYF
>TRBJ1-2|TRBV3-1|.|.
TGTGCCAGCAGCCAACGGGGTCCGCGGGGGCGGGACTATGGCTACACCTTC
CASSQRGPRGRDYGYTF
>TRBJ2-1|TRBV5-4|.|TRBD2
TGTGCCAGCAGCCTAACTAGCGGGCAATACAATGAGCAGTTCTTC
CASSLTSGQYNEQFF
>TRBJ1-6|TRBV28|many|TRBD1
TGTGCCAGCAGTGGACAGGGCGGTTCACCCCTCCACTTT
CASSGQGGSPLHF
>TRBJ2-3|TRBV19|few|.
TGTGCCAGTAGTATTGGGGGGAGGCACACAGATACGCAGTATTTT
CASSIGGRHTDTQYF
>TRBJ1-1|TRBV7-2|many|.
TGTGCCAGCAGCTTCATAGGTGAAACCCGAAGTGAAGCTTTCTTT
CASSFIGETRSEAFF